A single sample is the source of the 27 T cell receptor beta chains below, sequenced in a study of control samples from healthy donors and cancer patients. Clones were sequenced by immunoSEQ multiplex PCR, and TCRdb holds only the in-frame ones, with some missing. The sample holds roughly 170,000 clones; about 86% are singletons and the top ten take 4% to 6%. Specimen: blood. The origin of the receptors is a woman aged 25 to 39 in good health.

This rearrangement joins TRBV3-1 (or the pseudogene TRBV3-2) to TRBJ2-7; D gene ambiguous. This CDR3 is built from 15 residues. V gave up 0 bases and J gave up 0 bases, with 9 bases separating them. Germline lookup yields CDR1 LGHDT and CDR2 YNNKEL (reference sequence). CDR3 sequence reads: CASSQEPSVSYEQYF. DNA for the CDR3: TGTGCCAGCAGCCAAGAACCCAGCGTCTCCTACGAGCAGTACTTC.

A single count supports this clone. The chain is built from TRBV29-1 and TRBJ2-5; D perhaps matches TRBD2 (6 bases). The germline gives CDR1 SQVTM, CDR2 ANQGSEA. There are 14 residues in the CDR3. V dropped 3 bases and J dropped 1 base, with 12 bases sitting between them. The CDR3 loop reads CSVEVAALQETQYF. The CDR3 coding sequence is TGCAGCGTTGAGGTAGCGGCGCTCCAAGAGACCCAGTACTTC.

The chain employs TRBV4-2 and TRBJ1-4; the D gene is possibly TRBD1 (5 bases). The CDR3 runs to 15 residues. Germline CDR1 is LGHNA and CDR2 is YNFKEQ. V was trimmed by 0 bases and J by 14 bases, leaving 19 bases between them. The CDR3 DNA is TGTGCCAGCAGCCAAGATGGGCAGGGTTCTTCTAGGCTGTTTTTT. Encoded protein: CASSQDGQGSSRLFF.

The gene calls are TRBV12-3 or TRBV12-4 and TRBJ2-1, with unresolved D. V gave up 7 bases and J gave up 10 bases, with 17 bases separating them. The CDR3 loop spans 13 amino acids. DNA of the CDR3: TGTGCCAGCATAAGTCCGGTACTTTTCGAGCAGTTCTTC. Residues: CASISPVLFEQFF.

The chain links TRBV7-6 to TRBJ1-1; D unclear. This CDR3 region has 14 residues. The ends were cut back, 2 bases at V and 1 base at J, with 8 bases in the middle. From germline, CDR1 is SGHVS and CDR2 FNYEAQ. DNA for the CDR3: TGTGCCAGCAGCTTATCGGGTACGAACACTGAAGCTTTCTTT. This codes for CASSLSGTNTEAFF.

This clone was recorded only once. The rearrangement uses TRBV4-1 and TRBJ1-1; D remains unclear. Trimming removed 4 bases at V and 1 base at J, with 10 bases between. This CDR3 spans 14 amino acids. The germline V gene encodes CDR1 MGHRA and CDR2 YSYEKL. CDR3 residues: CASSPQGKNTEAFF. The CDR3 DNA reads as TGCGCCAGCAGCCCCCAAGGGAAGAACACTGAAGCTTTCTTT.

Concerning this clone: Other DNA sequences in the sample encode the same CDR3. V usage is TRBV20-1 and J usage is TRBJ2-3, with D unresolved. The length of the CDR3 is 10 residues. V gave up 3 bases and J gave up 2 bases, with 0 bases separating them. CDR1 is DFQATT and CDR2 is SNEGSKA in the germline V gene (reference sequence). DNA of the CDR3: TGCAGTGCTAGCACAGATACGCAGTATTTT. This gives the protein CSASTDTQYF.

CDR3 residues: CASRGQGHTEAFF. The CDR3 nucleotides read TGCGCCAGCAGAGGACAGGGACACACTGAAGCTTTCTTT. The chain recombines TRBV4-1 with TRBJ1-1, with TRBD1 matching over 8 bases. Trimming removed 6 bases from V and 3 bases from J; junction bases left unmatched: 3. CDR3 length equals 13 residues. Germline V gene data show CDR1 as MGHRA and CDR2 as YSYEKL.

This CDR3 is CASSPVDREGADTQYF. CDR3 nucleotides: TGTGCCAGCTCACCAGTGGACAGGGAAGGCGCAGATACGCAGTATTTT. The rearrangement joins TRBV18 to TRBJ2-3, with 8 bases fitting TRBD1. Germline CDR1 is KGHSH and CDR2 is LQKENI. This CDR3 has 16 residues. Unmatched junction bases numbered 8, after V lost 2 bases and J lost 4 bases.

The chain couples TRBV10-2 to TRBJ1-2; 9 nucleotides align to TRBD1. Germline assignment: CDR1 WSHSY and CDR2 SAAADI. V trimming: 4 bases; J trimming: 10 bases; junction bases outside the gene matches: 13. This CDR3 has 15 residues. This CDR3 is CASSGYAGTGWIYTF. The CDR3 DNA reads as TGCGCCAGCAGTGGTTACGCCGGGACAGGGTGGATCTACACCTTC.

V is TRBV12-3 or TRBV12-4 and J is TRBJ1-1; 7 nucleotides align to TRBD1. The V segment lost 6 bases and the J segment 7 bases; nucleotides outside the gene matches: 8. The CDR3 extends over 13 amino acids. The CDR3: CASSRGQTLEAFF. DNA for the CDR3: TGTGCCAGCAGCCGGGGACAGACGCTTGAAGCTTTCTTT.

The chain employs TRBV28 and TRBJ1-5; TRBD1 might be the D (5 bases). The CDR3 is made up of 15 amino acids. Looked up from germline, CDR1 is MDHEN and CDR2 is SYDVKM. The V and J ends lost 2 bases and 5 bases respectively, with 13 bases between them. In nucleotides, the CDR3 is TGTGCCAGCAGTTTAGGGGCGCGAGGGTATCAGCCCCAGCATTTT. Encoded protein: CASSLGARGYQPQHF.

This rearrangement joins TRBV30 to TRBJ2-5; TRBD2 matches at 12 bases. This CDR3 has 19 amino acids. After removal of 0 bases from V and 2 bases from J, the junction contained 13 bases not matched to a gene. Per germline, CDR1 GTSNPN and CDR2 SVGIG (reference sequence). CDR3 nucleotide sequence: TGTGCCTGGAGTGTTTTCCTCCTGCCTAGCGGGAGGGATCAAGAGACCCAGTACTTC. Its protein product is CAWSVFLLPSGRDQETQYF.

The V and J genes are TRBV10-1 and TRBJ2-7; a weak D match, TRBD2 (5 bases). V lost 0 bases and J 5 bases, leaving 5 bases between the germline ends. The CDR3 is 12 residues long. CDR1 is WNHNN and CDR2 is SYGVQD in the germline V gene (reference sequence). CDR3 loop: CASSESGDEQYV. The CDR3 DNA sequence: TGCGCCAGCAGTGAGTCCGGGGACGAGCAGTACGTC.

This clone came up a few times. The V call is TRBV9, the J call TRBJ2-3, with 8 bases aligning to TRBD2. The trim removed 0 bases at V and 4 bases at J, leaving 10 bases unmatched. The CDR3 is 17 amino acids. Germline V lookup: CDR1 SGDLS, CDR2 YYNGEE. The CDR3 sequence is CASSVEAGGWNPDTQYF. For the CDR3, the DNA is TGTGCCAGCAGCGTAGAGGCGGGGGGATGGAACCCAGATACGCAGTATTTT.

V and J are TRBV7-9 and TRBJ2-1, with 11 bases fitting TRBD2. This CDR3 contains 14 residues. Germline values: CDR1 SEHNR, CDR2 FQNEAQ (reference sequence). Losses at the gene ends were 5 bases for V and 5 bases for J; bases not matched to a gene: 2. The CDR3: CASSETSGDNEQFF. In DNA form, the CDR3 reads TGTGCCAGCAGCGAGACTAGCGGGGACAATGAGCAGTTCTTC. Based on the CDR3 plus reference TRBV7-9 and TRBJ2-1, the full variable domain is DTGVSQNPRHKITKRGQNVTFRCDPISEHNRLYWYRQTLGQGPEFLTYFQNEAQLEKSRLLSDRFSAERPKGSFSTLEIQRTEQGDSAMYLCASSETSGDNEQFFGPGTRLTVL.

The V and J genes are TRBV7-9 and TRBJ1-2, with D possibly being TRBD1 (5 bases). Deletions cut 1 base from V and 1 base from J, with 7 bases between. This CDR3 spans 14 amino acids. Looked up from germline, CDR1 is SEHNR and CDR2 is FQNEAQ (reference sequence). In DNA form, the CDR3 reads TGTGCCAGCAGCTTAGTAGGGGATAACTATGGCTACACCTTC. Residues: CASSLVGDNYGYTF.

The rearrangement joins TRBV23-1 to TRBJ1-2; D gene uncertain. TRBV23-1 qualifies as an ORF whose function is uncertain. This CDR3 contains 14 residues. V lost 0 bases to trimming and J lost 3 bases, with 8 bases between them. DNA for the CDR3: TGCGCCAGCAGTCAATCGTGGGGAGACTATGGCTACACCTTC. Protein: CASSQSWGDYGYTF.

CDR3 sequence (DNA): TGTGCCAGCAGCCAGGACCCCGGGCCGGACAATGAGCAGTTCTTC. This encodes CASSQDPGPDNEQFF. The chain carries TRBV7-9 and TRBJ2-1; D is unclear. The CDR3 spans 15 residues. Germline CDR1 SEHNR, CDR2 FQNEAQ (reference sequence). Trimming left V 5 bases short and J 5 bases short, with 16 bases between.

The gene calls are TRBV18 and TRBJ1-1, with 8 bases matching TRBD1. The CDR3 sequence is 15 residues long. The V segment lost 3 bases and the J segment 3 bases; nucleotides outside the gene matches: 6. Per germline, CDR1 KGHSH and CDR2 LQKENI. The DNA for the CDR3 is TGTGCCAGCTCACCTCTACCGACAGGGGACACTGAAGCTTTCTTT. It codes for CASSPLPTGDTEAFF.

The chain recombines TRBV27 with TRBJ1-5; D is ambiguous. Germline values: CDR1 MNHEY, CDR2 SMNVEV (reference sequence). Between the trimmed V and J ends, which lost 8 bases and 2 bases, there was a span of 10 bases. This CDR3 contains 13 residues. This chain's CDR3 is CASCERGNQPQHF. The DNA for the CDR3 is TGTGCCAGCTGTGAAAGGGGCAATCAGCCCCAGCATTTT.

This clone came up once. The chain links TRBV5-6 to TRBJ1-1; D unclear. Trimming left V 3 bases short and J 0 bases short, with 12 bases between. CDR3 length: 15 residues. Germline V gene lookup returns CDR1 SGHDT and CDR2 YYEEEE. CDR3 protein: CASSSLGTLNTEAFF. DNA for the CDR3: TGTGCCAGCAGCTCGCTGGGAACCCTGAACACTGAAGCTTTCTTT.

This clone has more than one count but fewer than ten. The chain links TRBV28 to TRBJ2-7; no clear D. Trimming stripped 6 bases from V and 2 bases from J, with 11 bases between. The CDR3 has 13 amino acids. CDR1 is MDHEN, CDR2 SYDVKM, per germline. The CDR3: CASSKMRPYEQYF. The CDR3 DNA reads TGTGCCAGCAGCAAGATGAGGCCCTACGAGCAGTACTTC. The full variable domain, its missing parts supplied by reference TRBV28 and TRBJ2-7, is DVKVTQSSRYLVKRTGEKVFLECVQDMDHENMFWYRQDPGLGLRLIYFSYDVKMKEKGDIPEGYSVSREKKERFSLILESASTNQTSMYLCASSKMRPYEQYFGPGTRLTVT.

The chain carries TRBV19 and TRBJ1-2; D is perhaps TRBD1 (5 bases). The CDR3 loop spans 12 amino acids. V lost 6 bases and J 3 bases, leaving 8 bases between the germline ends. CDR1 is LNHDA, CDR2 SQIVND, per germline (reference sequence). The DNA for the CDR3 is TGTGCCAGTAGGACGGGACACTATGGCTACACCTTC. Protein: CASRTGHYGYTF.

In DNA, the CDR3 is TGTGCCAGCAGCTCCCGTATCCAGCGGGGACCGGGAAGCACAGATACGCAGTATTTT. Protein: CASSSRIQRGPGSTDTQYF. This chain links TRBV7-9 with TRBJ2-3, with TRBD2 identical over 7 bases. Trimming cost V 4 bases and J 0 bases; bases outside gene matches: 16. The CDR3 contains 19 residues. CDR1 and CDR2 from the germline V gene are SEHNR and FQNEAQ (reference sequence).

This clone was found a few times. The chain combines TRBV6-6 with TRBJ2-7; D perhaps matches TRBD2 (6 bases). Trimming cost V 5 bases and J 0 bases, with 8 bases left between them. This CDR3 is built from 13 residues. Germline values: CDR1 MNHNY, CDR2 SVGAGI (reference sequence). In DNA, the CDR3 is TGTGCCAGCAGTAGGACTACCTCCTACGAGCAGTACTTC. It specifies CASSRTTSYEQYF.

In its sample, this clone was seen a few times. The CDR3 bases are TGTGCCTCGTCCGGACAGACCCAGAACTATGGCTACACCTTC. Its protein product is CASSGQTQNYGYTF. The chain recombines TRBV2 with TRBJ1-2; TRBD1 might be the D (6 bases). Germline loops: CDR1 SNHLY, CDR2 FYNNEI. V was shortened by 11 bases and J by 2 bases, with 18 bases between the two germline ends. There are 14 residues in the CDR3.